This record looks at one TCR beta chain sequence and its context. The target antigen is unknown. Alongside a J-beta primer mix, a sample-barcoded 5' primer served in a second PCR lasting roughly 6 to 11 cycles. Unique molecular identifiers of 12 random nucleotides labeled each cDNA. TCRdb re-derived calls from the 5' RACE reads in MiXCR, one entry per CDR3 protein. The table lists about 760,000 distinct CDR3 sequences, 56% of them singletons. The data derive from a study of blood T cells in healthy people across ages. Study results and caveats: Roughly linearly, TCR beta diversity per million T cells fell as age increased. A greater number of naive CD4+ cells and higher diversity distinguished long-lived donors from aged donors. Reliance upon unsorted PBMCs precluded definitive naive versus antigen-experienced comparison.

With 6 bases removed from V and 8 bases from J, the gap between germline ends came to 8 bases. The CDR3 runs 10 residues. Germline values: CDR1 SQVTM, CDR2 ANQGSEA. The source of this sequence is a man aged 40-49 years in good health. This chain uses TRBV29-1 with TRBJ2-1, with D uncertain. The sample taken for sequencing was blood. The CDR3 loop reads CSVLSYEQFF. The CDR3 region has the DNA TGCAGCGTCCTCTCCTATGAGCAGTTCTTC.